A single sample gave rise to the 27 T cell receptor beta chains below, sequenced in a study of T cells expressing NK-cell markers. TCRdb re-called the 5' RACE reads and catalogs CDR3 proteins one per entry, DNA excluded. The sample's table shows about 260,000 distinct CDR3 sequences. Sample: blood T cells: a sorted CD56 or NKG2C T cell subset, CD4+ or CD8+ T cells, or bulk PBMC T cells (not recorded which). The source is a woman between 18 and 75 years old in good health.

The chain couples TRBV7-3 to TRBJ2-1; without DNA, the TCRdb call of TRBD1 cannot be checked. CDR3 size: 12 residues. From germline, CDR1 is SGHTA and CDR2 FQGTGA. The CDR3 sequence is CASSLAGGRLFF.

This chain joins TRBV12-3 or TRBV12-4 and TRBJ1-3; checking the TCRdb D call of TRBD1 is not possible without DNA. This CDR3 comprises 15 residues. CDR3 amino acids: CASSLQGVTGNTIYF.

V gene TRBV6-1 combines with J gene TRBJ1-5; lacking DNA, the TRBD1 call made by TCRdb goes unchecked. The germline V gene has CDR1 MNHNS and CDR2 SASEGT. This CDR3 has 15 amino acids. The CDR3 is CASSPGQLSNQPQHF.

The V gene is TRBV7-2, the J gene TRBJ2-2; TCRdb's D call, TRBD2, is unchecked because there is no DNA. The CDR3 contains 17 residues. CDR1 is SGHTA and CDR2 is FQGNSA in the germline V gene. The CDR3 protein is CASSLAAAGWGTGELFF.

The V gene is TRBV5-5, the J gene TRBJ2-1; as DNA is missing, the TRBD1 call by TCRdb cannot be tested. Germline values: CDR1 SGHKS, CDR2 YYEKEE (reference sequence). There are 14 residues in the CDR3. The CDR3 reads CASSGTTVGNEQFF. The full variable domain, rest sourced from reference TRBV5-5 and TRBJ2-1, is DAGVTQSPTHLIKTRGQQVTLRCSPISGHKSVSWYQQVLGQGPQFIFQYYEKEERGRGNFPDRFSARQFPNYSSELNVNALLLGDSALYLCASSGTTVGNEQFFGPGTRLTVL.

The rearrangement joins TRBV6-1 to TRBJ1-5; there is no DNA to check the TCRdb D call of TRBD1. CDR3 length: 15 residues. Germline V gene data show CDR1 as MNHNS and CDR2 as SASEGT. CDR3 loop: CASSPRQGSNQPQHF.

This chain uses TRBV6-5 with TRBJ2-2; TCRdb lists TRBD1, though no DNA is available to test this call. The CDR3 has 16 amino acids. The germline V gene has CDR1 MNHEY and CDR2 SVGAGI. CDR3 sequence: CASSYAGDEYGGELFF.

The chain joins TRBV5-1 to TRBJ2-1. The CDR3 totals 11 residues. Germline CDR1 is SGHRS and CDR2 is YFSETQ. The CDR3 is CASSLGLGQFF.

The genes are TRBV28 and TRBJ1-1; absent DNA, TCRdb's TRBD1 call cannot be checked. This CDR3 spans 14 amino acids. From germline, CDR1 is MDHEN and CDR2 SYDVKM. Here the CDR3 reads CASSFLGVETEAFF.

The V and J genes are TRBV6-1 and TRBJ2-7; with no DNA, the TCRdb D assignment of TRBD1 cannot be verified. This CDR3 contains 13 residues. Germline assignment: CDR1 MNHNS and CDR2 SASEGT. Here the CDR3 reads CASNPLGVHEQYF.

The V call is TRBV4-2, the J call TRBJ1-2; the TRBD1 assignment by TCRdb is unverifiable without DNA. CDR1 and CDR2 (germline): LGHNA, YNFKEQ. This CDR3 is 15 amino acids long. The CDR3 loop reads CASSQGGATNYGYTF.

V is TRBV20-1 and J is TRBJ1-1. CDR3 length: 11 amino acids. Germline values: CDR1 DFQATT, CDR2 SNEGSKA (reference sequence). This chain's CDR3 is CSASPGQARVF.

This chain joins TRBV7-2 and TRBJ2-2. The germline V gene has CDR1 SGHTA and CDR2 FQGNSA. The CDR3 extends over 14 amino acids. The CDR3 sequence is CASSFGTKSGELFF.

The chain combines TRBV12-3 or TRBV12-4 with TRBJ2-3; TCRdb's D gene call, TRBD2, goes unchecked for lack of DNA. This CDR3 contains 17 residues. CDR3 in amino acids: CASTNFGLAGGTDTQYF.

The rearrangement joins TRBV29-1 to TRBJ2-2; TCRdb calls TRBD2, which cannot be checked without DNA. CDR3 length: 15 residues. The germline CDR1 and CDR2 sequences are SQVTM and ANQGSEA. The CDR3 region is CSGTKGQTNTGELFF.

This chain connects TRBV7-9 to TRBJ2-3. Germline-derived CDR1 and CDR2 are SEHNR and FQNEAQ (reference sequence). The CDR3 runs to 12 residues. The chain's CDR3 is CASSFDTDTQYF. Combining the CDR3 with reference TRBV7-9 and TRBJ2-3 gives the whole variable domain DTGVSQNPRHKITKRGQNVTFRCDPISEHNRLYWYRQTLGQGPEFLTYFQNEAQLEKSRLLSDRFSAERPKGSFSTLEIQRTEQGDSAMYLCASSFDTDTQYFGPGTRLTVL.

This chain connects TRBV28 to TRBJ1-5; TCRdb lists TRBD1, though no DNA is available to test this call. CDR1 is MDHEN, CDR2 SYDVKM, per germline. The CDR3 contains 15 residues. The CDR3 loop reads CASHSGDRGFQPQHF.

The chain recombines TRBV12-3 or TRBV12-4 with TRBJ2-5; TCRdb returns TRBD2, unconfirmable since there is no DNA. This CDR3 is built from 16 residues. The CDR3 spells CASSPLRGSGTETQYF.

The chain employs TRBV10-1 and TRBJ2-2; absent DNA, TCRdb's TRBD1 call cannot be checked. The CDR3 consists of 15 residues. CDR1 WNHNN and CDR2 SYGVQD come from the germline V gene (reference sequence). The CDR3 loop is CASSESGTGSGELFF.

The chain employs TRBV20-1 and TRBJ1-4. Germline CDR1 is DFQATT and CDR2 is SNEGSKA (reference sequence). This CDR3 has 14 amino acids. The CDR3 here is CSARSGWANEKLFF.

The chain couples TRBV6-2 or TRBV6-3 to TRBJ2-1. Germline values: CDR1 MNHEY, CDR2 SVGEGT. The CDR3 has 11 amino acids. The CDR3 sequence is CASSYYSEQFF.

The V call is TRBV29-1, the J call TRBJ2-1; there is no DNA to check the TCRdb D call of TRBD2. This CDR3 comprises 14 residues. Germline V gene lookup returns CDR1 SQVTM and CDR2 ANQGSEA. The CDR3: CSVLGLAGVSEQFF.

The chain is built from TRBV27 and TRBJ2-7. Germline V gene sequence: CDR1 MNHEY, CDR2 SMNVEV (reference sequence). The CDR3 contains 16 residues. Here the CDR3 reads CASSRMMTSHSYEQYF.

The chain uses TRBV28 and TRBJ2-5; no DNA is available, so the TRBD1 call from TCRdb remains unchecked. The CDR3 is 15 amino acids. Germline V gene data show CDR1 as MDHEN and CDR2 as SYDVKM. The CDR3 sequence: CASSGTSKGQETQYF.

The chain couples TRBV29-1 to TRBJ2-7; the D call of TRBD1 rests on TCRdb alone, since no DNA is present to check it. This CDR3 is built from 14 residues. Germline V gene data show CDR1 as SQVTM and CDR2 as ANQGSEA. The CDR3 here is CSVKRTGTDYEQYF.

The chain carries TRBV2 and TRBJ2-5; TCRdb's D gene call, TRBD1, goes unchecked for lack of DNA. Germline V lookup: CDR1 SNHLY, CDR2 FYNNEI. The CDR3 is 18 amino acids. The CDR3 sequence is CASSTKVRLGGTQETQYF.

The chain couples TRBV10-3 to TRBJ1-5; TCRdb gives TRBD1 as the D gene, but with no DNA this cannot be confirmed. This CDR3 spans 17 amino acids. Germline CDR1 is ENHRY and CDR2 is SYGVKD. The CDR3 reads CAISGTGGRDSNQPQHF.